Given below is one T cell receptor beta chain in context. Its cognate antigen is unknown. The data are from a study of blood T cells in healthy people across ages. Study-wide points: Comparison with aged donors showed that long-lived donors had more naive CD4+ cells and higher diversity.

This CDR3 has 15 residues. Unmatched junction bases numbered 14, after V lost 10 bases and J lost 4 bases. A second PCR of 7 to 11 cycles used a sample-barcoded 5' primer and a J-beta primer mix. One entry per CDR3 protein results from TCRdb running MiXCR on the 5' RACE reads. The table has 850,000 to 1,000,000 distinct CDR3 sequences, roughly half seen once. Specimen: blood. This clonotype was sampled from a woman between 55 and 75 years old in good health. This chain joins TRBV12-3 or TRBV12-4 and TRBJ1-2; 8 bases are a match to TRBD1. The CDR3 protein is CANKPNRGASYGYTF. The CDR3 DNA is TGTGCCAACAAACCCAACAGGGGGGCCAGCTATGGCTACACCTTC.